The 8 T cell receptor beta chains in this list originate from one sample, sequenced in a study of blood T cells in healthy people across ages. Then a second PCR, running roughly 7 to 11 cycles, was carried out with a sample-barcoded 5' primer and a J-beta primer mix. TCRdb reprocessed the 5' RACE reads with MiXCR, giving one entry per CDR3 protein. The sample yields 1.5 million to 2 million distinct CDR3 sequences, roughly 30% seen once. The specimen was blood. These receptors were obtained from a woman under 40 in good health.

This clonotype turned up a few times. CDR3 DNA: TGTGCCAGCAGCCTGGGCTACCAGACCCAGTACTTC. It is translated as CASSLGYQTQYF. V and J are TRBV12-3 or TRBV12-4 and TRBJ2-5; no reliable D call. CDR3 size: 12 residues. Between the trimmed V and J ends, which lost 6 bases and 6 bases, there was a span of 11 bases.

This clonotype was recorded at least ten times. The J gene is TRBJ2-7, the V gene TRBV4-3; D unclear. There are 14 residues in the CDR3. Trimming removed 0 bases at V and 7 bases at J, with 13 bases between. Germline V CDR1 and CDR2: LGHNA, YSLEER. CDR3 nucleotide sequence: TGCGCCAGCAGCCAAGACCCCCGATCACGGGAGCAGTACTTC. Translation gives CASSQDPRSREQYF.

Notes on this clonotype: Likely a read error: the CDR3 ends without its conserved phenylalanine or tryptophan. The DNA is omitted, as the CDR3 cannot be located on it reliably, and the CDR3 follows TCRdb's listing. The chain links TRBV10-3 to TRBJ2-5; TRBD2 reflects the table's D call only, with no check against the DNA. Germline V lookup: CDR1 ENHRY, CDR2 SYGVKD. The CDR3 length equals 15 residues, ends included. CDR3 amino acids: CAISPDGPYGYTFGS.

This clonotype has more than one count but fewer than ten. The V gene is TRBV2, the J gene TRBJ2-1, with 12 positions matching TRBD2. This CDR3 region has 15 residues. Germline V gene lookup returns CDR1 SNHLY and CDR2 FYNNEI. Trimming at V came to 8 bases and at J to 9 bases, leaving 11 bases not matched to a gene. Here the CDR3 reads CASSFGLAGRGEQFF. As DNA, the CDR3 is TGTGCCAGCTCCTTCGGACTAGCGGGGAGGGGTGAGCAGTTCTTC.

This chain connects TRBV20-1 to TRBJ2-1; TRBD1 aligns across 9 bases. Germline loops: CDR1 DFQATT, CDR2 SNEGSKA (reference sequence). The CDR3 is made up of 15 amino acids. The trim removed 5 bases at V and 9 bases at J, leaving 14 bases unmatched. For the CDR3, the DNA is TGCAGTGCTGGACGACGGGACAGGGTAGCAACTGAGCAGTTCTTC. Residues: CSAGRRDRVATEQFF.

The chain couples TRBV5-1 to TRBJ2-7; 10 bases map to TRBD2. This CDR3 spans 16 amino acids. V lost 0 bases, J lost 1 base, and 4 bases stayed unmatched. Per germline, CDR1 SGHRS and CDR2 YFSETQ. In DNA, the CDR3 is TGCGCCAGCAGCTTGGGAATAGCGGGGGGATCCTACGAGCAGTACTTC. It translates to CASSLGIAGGSYEQYF.

This clonotype turned up a few times. V usage is TRBV18 and J usage is TRBJ2-1; 7 nucleotides align to TRBD1. Looked up from germline, CDR1 is KGHSH and CDR2 is LQKENI. The ends lost 6 bases at V and 5 bases at J; junction bases unmatched: 10. The CDR3 sequence is 15 residues long. As DNA, the CDR3 is TGTGCCAGCTCCCCCGGGACAGTATCTAACAATGAGCAGTTCTTC. Translating gives CASSPGTVSNNEQFF. The variable domain in full, completed from reference TRBV18 and TRBJ2-1, reads NAGVMQNPRHLVRRRGQEARLRCSPMKGHSHVYWYRQLPEEGLKFMVYLQKENIIDESGMPKERFSAEFPKEGPSILRIQQVVRGDSAAYFCASSPGTVSNNEQFFGPGTRLTVL.

Comments on this clonotype: A much larger clonotype is one base distant, so this may be a read error. The CDR3 DNA sequence: TGCGCCAGCAGTCCCCTCGGCGGCAAGCAGTTCTTC. It specifies CASSPLGGKQFF. The genes are TRBV4-1 and TRBJ2-1; D unresolved. The germline CDR1 and CDR2 sequences are MGHRA and YSYEKL. Deletions cut 6 bases from V and 11 bases from J, with 14 bases between. This CDR3 comprises 12 residues.